What follows are 17 T cell receptor beta chains derived from one specimen sequenced in a study of CD8 T cells in ankylosing spondylitis. TCRdb redid the calling of the 5' RACE reads with MiXCR, one entry per CDR3 protein. The sample consists of under 300,000 distinct CDR3 sequences, about 10% of them appearing once. Sequencing used blood, either unsorted or a sorted T cell fraction (not recorded which). Receptors were obtained from a male donor with ankylosing spondylitis or in good health (not recorded which).

This clonotype appeared a few times. The V gene is TRBV27, the J gene TRBJ1-1; 7 bases line up with TRBD1. Unmatched junction bases numbered 8, after V lost 6 bases and J lost 4 bases. CDR1 and CDR2 (germline): MNHEY, SMNVEV (reference sequence). CDR3 length: 14 amino acids. CDR3 bases: TGTGCCAGCAGACAGGGGCGAGAGAGCACTGAAGCTTTCTTT. Amino acids: CASRQGRESTEAFF.

Ten or more counts support this clonotype. The chain employs TRBV6-1 and TRBJ2-1; D is unresolved. CDR3 length: 14 residues. V shed 8 bases and J shed 5 bases, with 16 bases lying between them. Germline V gene data show CDR1 as MNHNS and CDR2 as SASEGT. The CDR3: CASSTMGTDNEQFF. The CDR3 DNA follows: TGTGCCAGCTCCACGATGGGTACGGACAATGAGCAGTTCTTC.

This clonotype was detected ten times or more. This CDR3 is CASSPGGGYTGELFF. In nucleotides, the CDR3 is TGCGCCAGCAGCCCGGGAGGGGGCTACACCGGGGAGCTGTTTTTT. V gene TRBV5-1 combines with J gene TRBJ2-2; a possible D gene is TRBD2 (8 bases). CDR3 size: 15 residues. V lost 4 bases to trimming and J lost 3 bases, with 13 bases between them. Per germline, CDR1 SGHRS and CDR2 YFSETQ. Full variable domain (missing parts from reference TRBV5-1 and TRBJ2-2): KAGVTQTPRYLIKTRGQQVTLSCSPISGHRSVSWYQQTPGQGLQFLFEYFSETQRNKGNFPGRFSGRQFSNSRSEMNVSTLELGDSALYLCASSPGGGYTGELFFGEGSRLTVL.

This clonotype was observed many times. V is TRBV20-1 and J is TRBJ2-7; TRBD1 matches at 11 bases. The J segment lost 12 bases and the V segment lost 3 bases, leaving 10 bases of the junction unmatched. This CDR3 region has 13 residues. The germline gives CDR1 DFQATT, CDR2 SNEGSKA (reference sequence). The CDR3 region has the DNA TGCAGTGCTAGGGCTCCGGGACAGGGGGAATGGTACTTC. It yields the protein CSARAPGQGEWYF.

This clonotype came up a few times. This chain uses TRBV2 with TRBJ2-7; tentatively, D is TRBD1 (5 bases). Germline values: CDR1 SNHLY, CDR2 FYNNEI. The CDR3 contains 19 residues. The V end lost 3 bases, the J end lost 2 bases, and 26 bases lay between the germline ends. CDR3 protein: CASSEFFGDRARYPYEQYF. The CDR3 DNA sequence: TGTGCCAGCAGTGAGTTTTTCGGAGACAGAGCGAGGTACCCCTACGAGCAGTACTTC.

In this sample, this clonotype turned up many times. The chain has TRBV12-3 or TRBV12-4 and TRBJ2-1; D unclear. The CDR3 consists of 12 residues. Trimming removed 7 bases from V and 7 bases from J, with 11 bases in between. CDR3 amino acids: CASKDWRNEQFF. The CDR3 DNA reads as TGTGCCAGCAAAGACTGGAGAAATGAGCAGTTCTTC.

Regarding this clonotype: The junction departs from the called germline gene at one end, perhaps through a read error. The chain combines TRBV29-1 with TRBJ2-2, with 8 bases fitting TRBD1. This CDR3 has 15 residues. The germline V gene encodes CDR1 SQVTM and CDR2 ANQGSEA. CDR3 in DNA: TGCAGCGCCTCAAGGACAGGGATGAACACCGGGAAGCTGTTTTTT. Translation gives CSASRTGMNTGKLFF.

This chain connects TRBV6-4 to TRBJ2-1; the match to TRBD2 covers 10 bases. The ends lost 3 bases at V and 15 bases at J; junction bases unmatched: 17. CDR3 length: 16 residues. Germline V gene data show CDR1 as MRHNA and CDR2 as SNTAGT. The CDR3 spells CASSEGPASGSQSPFF. The CDR3 DNA is TGTGCCAGCAGTGAAGGTCCGGCTAGCGGGAGTCAGTCGCCGTTCTTC.

This clonotype was counted many times. As DNA, the CDR3 is TGTGCCAGCAGCTTACGCCTAGAACTTAACTACGAGCAGTACTTC. Protein sequence: CASSLRLELNYEQYF. The chain uses TRBV7-2 and TRBJ2-7, with no clear D. Germline V gene lookup returns CDR1 SGHTA and CDR2 FQGNSA. The ends were cut back, 2 bases at V and 3 bases at J, with 14 bases in the middle. The CDR3 has 15 amino acids. Drawing the rest from reference TRBV7-2 and TRBJ2-7, the complete variable domain is GAGVSQSPSNKVTEKGKDVELRCDPISGHTALYWYRQSLGQGLEFLIYFQGNSAPDKSGLPSDRFSAERTGGSVSTLTIQRTQQEDSAVYLCASSLRLELNYEQYFGPGTRLTVT.

This clonotype was seen at least ten times. The CDR3 DNA follows: TGTGCCAGCAATCCGGGGCAAGCTTTTAAGTATGGCTACACCTTC. It specifies CASNPGQAFKYGYTF. The chain joins TRBV21-1 to TRBJ1-2. TRBV21-1 is a documented pseudogene. The CDR3 consists of 15 residues.

Ten or more counts support this clonotype. V is TRBV30 and J is TRBJ2-1; the match to TRBD1 covers 7 bases. In germline, CDR1 is GTSNPN, CDR2 SVGIG (reference sequence). The V and J ends lost 3 bases and 2 bases, in that order; junction bases with no gene match: 4. The CDR3 length is 14 residues. The CDR3 DNA sequence: TGTGCCTGGAGACGGGACAGAACCTACAATGAGCAGTTCTTC. Translation: CAWRRDRTYNEQFF.

There are many counts of this clonotype. The chain couples TRBV20-1 to TRBJ2-5; a possible D gene is TRBD1 (6 bases). Per the germline V gene, CDR1 is DFQATT and CDR2 is SNEGSKA (reference sequence). The ends were cut back, 3 bases at V and 8 bases at J, with 19 bases in the middle. This CDR3 has 14 residues. CDR3 loop: CSARVLGAMGTQYF. CDR3 nucleotide sequence: TGCAGTGCTAGGGTTCTGGGGGCCATGGGAACCCAGTACTTC.

This clonotype was found a few times. This chain connects TRBV28 to TRBJ2-3; perhaps TRBD2 as D (6 bases). CDR1 and CDR2 (germline): MDHEN, SYDVKM. The germline V and J ends were trimmed by 5 bases and 3 bases, with 15 bases remaining between them. This CDR3 is built from 15 residues. CDR3 in DNA: TGTGCCAGCAGTCCGGGGATCGGGAGAACAGATACGCAGTATTTT. This translates into CASSPGIGRTDTQYF.

There are many counts of this clonotype. The chain combines TRBV24-1 with TRBJ2-5, with TRBD2 identical over 10 bases. This CDR3 region has 15 residues. V shed 9 bases, J shed 2 bases, and the junction held 8 bases outside the gene matches. The germline gives CDR1 KGHDR, CDR2 SFDVKD. For the CDR3, the DNA is TGTGCCACCTCCGACGGGACTAGCGCGCAAGAGACCCAGTACTTC. This gives the protein CATSDGTSAQETQYF.

This clonotype was counted ten times or more. The chain uses TRBV25-1 and TRBJ2-3; D remains unclear. The CDR3 contains 15 residues. Trimming shortened V by 3 bases and J by 1 base, and 11 bases separated the two germline ends. CDR1 is MGHDK, CDR2 SYGVNS, per germline. The DNA of the CDR3 is TGTGCCAGCAGTGATCCCACGGTACGCACAGATACGCAGTATTTT. Its translation is CASSDPTVRTDTQYF.

This chain uses TRBV24-1 with TRBJ2-2; unclear D gene. CDR3 length: 12 amino acids. V lost 6 bases, J lost 3 bases, and 4 bases lay in between. The germline gives CDR1 KGHDR, CDR2 SFDVKD. CDR3 sequence reads: CATSPYTGELFF. DNA of the CDR3: TGTGCCACCAGTCCTTACACCGGGGAGCTGTTTTTT.

J is TRBJ1-5 and V is TRBV5-1, with 7 bases aligning to TRBD1. Germline V CDR1 and CDR2: SGHRS, YFSETQ. After removal of 0 bases from V and 0 bases from J, the junction contained 12 bases not matched to a gene. This CDR3 has 19 amino acids. The CDR3 reads CASSLAWPQGGYSNQPQHF. In DNA form, the CDR3 reads TGCGCCAGCAGCTTGGCCTGGCCGCAGGGGGGCTATAGCAATCAGCCCCAGCATTTT.